The 18 T cell receptor beta chains given below trace back to one sample, sequenced in a study of graft-versus-host responses after intestinal transplantation. The table came from immunoSEQ multiplex PCR; TCRdb's copy has only in-frame clones and leaves some out. The sample has 20,000 to 25,000 clones, 82% seen once. These receptors are not linked to any known antigen. This specimen consisted of unstimulated CD8+ T cells sorted from spleen or lymph node cells, obtained before transplant. The receptor set was obtained from a human donor who was the organ donor for an intestinal transplant.

The V gene is TRBV7-6, the J gene TRBJ2-1; tentative D call: TRBD2 (5 bases). Germline CDR1 is SGHVS and CDR2 is FNYEAQ. CDR3 size: 14 residues. Trimming shortened V by 2 bases and J by 8 bases, and 13 bases separated the two germline ends. CDR3 bases: TGTGCCAGCAGCTTATCCGGGATGGGCTATGAGCAGTTCTTC. Translating it yields CASSLSGMGYEQFF.

The CDR3 sequence is CASMEADYSGNTIYF. The CDR3 DNA sequence: TGTGCCAGTATGGAGGCCGATTACTCTGGAAACACCATATATTTT. This chain connects TRBV19 to TRBJ1-3; the D is unclear. Per germline, CDR1 LNHDA and CDR2 SQIVND (reference sequence). CDR3 size: 15 residues. Trimming left V 7 bases short and J 0 bases short, with 13 bases between. The whole variable domain, remainder taken from reference TRBV19 and TRBJ1-3, is DGGITQSPKYLFRKEGQNVTLSCEQNLNHDAMYWYRQDPGQGLRLIYYSQIVNDFQKGDIAEGYSVSREKKESFPLTVTSAQKNPTAFYLCASMEADYSGNTIYFGEGSWLTVV.

The chain employs TRBV7-2 and TRBJ1-2; no definite D call. The CDR3 extends over 11 amino acids. V gave up 5 bases and J gave up 7 bases, with 8 bases separating them. The germline CDR1 and CDR2 sequences are SGHTA and FQGNSA. The CDR3: CASSPSVGYTF. The CDR3 nucleotides are TGTGCCAGCAGCCCCAGCGTTGGCTACACCTTC.

The J gene is TRBJ2-2, the V gene TRBV27, with D hard to call. Per the germline V gene, CDR1 is MNHEY and CDR2 is SMNVEV (reference sequence). V lost 0 bases to trimming and J lost 6 bases, with 8 bases between them. The CDR3 spans 14 residues. Written as DNA, the CDR3 is TGTGCCAGCAGTTTATCCGTGGGCGCCGGGGAGCTGTTTTTT. Translation: CASSLSVGAGELFF.

The V call is TRBV14, the J call TRBJ2-5; 7 bases map to TRBD2. CDR1 SGHDN and CDR2 FVKESK come from the germline V gene. V shed 1 base, J shed 11 bases, and the junction held 13 bases outside the gene matches. The CDR3 is 15 amino acids. As DNA, the CDR3 is TGTGCCAGCAGCCAAGGAGATGGCGGGAGTTATGAGCAGTACTTC. It encodes CASSQGDGGSYEQYF.

The chain combines TRBV19 with TRBJ2-1, with 8 bases that match TRBD1. After removal of 2 bases from V and 4 bases from J, the junction contained 4 bases not matched to a gene. The CDR3 runs 15 residues. Germline values: CDR1 LNHDA, CDR2 SQIVND (reference sequence). The CDR3 sequence: CASSISGGEYNEQFF. The CDR3 DNA is TGTGCCAGTAGTATATCAGGGGGCGAGTACAATGAGCAGTTCTTC.

J is TRBJ1-2 and V is TRBV6-5, with D possibly matching TRBD1 (6 bases). Germline V gene data show CDR1 as MNHEY and CDR2 as SVGAGI. The ends were cut back, 0 bases at V and 4 bases at J, with 9 bases in the middle. This CDR3 is built from 14 residues. This CDR3 is CASSYSAGVYGYTF. CDR3 sequence (DNA): TGTGCCAGCAGTTACTCTGCAGGGGTCTATGGCTACACCTTC.

The chain recombines TRBV6-1 with TRBJ2-1; D gene unclear. Germline V gene data show CDR1 as MNHNS and CDR2 as SASEGT. The CDR3 runs to 14 residues. The ends were cut back, 0 bases at V and 7 bases at J, with 10 bases in the middle. The CDR3 protein is CASSEAKELNEQFF. CDR3 in DNA: TGTGCCAGCAGTGAAGCAAAGGAGCTGAATGAGCAGTTCTTC.

The chain employs TRBV5-5 and TRBJ2-7; 7 nucleotides line up with TRBD1. The CDR3 is 15 residues long. With 4 bases clipped from V and 0 bases from J, the junction kept 7 bases outside the gene matches. From germline, CDR1 is SGHKS and CDR2 YYEKEE (reference sequence). The CDR3 nucleotides are TGTGCCAGCAGCGACCGGGACAGCAGCTCCTACGAGCAGTACTTC. Translated, it gives CASSDRDSSSYEQYF.

The gene calls are TRBV5-4 and TRBJ2-7; 11 nucleotides agree with TRBD2. CDR3 length: 14 amino acids. Trimming removed 2 bases from V and 5 bases from J; junction bases left unmatched: 3. Germline assignment: CDR1 SGHNT and CDR2 YYREEE (reference sequence). The CDR3 nucleotides read TGTGCCAGCAGCTTTAGCGGGAGGGCCCACGAGCAGTACTTC. Encoded protein: CASSFSGRAHEQYF.

This clone has only a few counts. The chain has TRBV6-1 and TRBJ1-3, with no clear D. V shed 8 bases and J shed 5 bases, with 4 bases lying between them. The V gene's germline CDR1 is MNHNS and CDR2 SASEGT. This CDR3 has 10 amino acids. Written as DNA, the CDR3 is TGTGCCAGCCTCCGAAACACCATATATTTT. This gives the protein CASLRNTIYF.

The chain is built from TRBV7-2 and TRBJ2-7, with 7 positions matching TRBD1. CDR3 size: 14 residues. V was clipped by 5 bases and J by 5 bases; unmatched bases: 9. Germline lookup yields CDR1 SGHTA and CDR2 FQGNSA. This chain's CDR3 is CASSLLTGLDEQYF. The CDR3 DNA reads TGTGCCAGCAGCCTTCTGACAGGGTTAGACGAGCAGTACTTC.

This sequence joins TRBV7-8 and TRBJ2-5; 8 positions agree with TRBD1. The germline V gene encodes CDR1 SGHVS and CDR2 FQNEAQ. The CDR3 has 16 residues. V was pared by 5 bases and J by 1 base, with 9 bases of the junction left unmatched. CDR3 loop: CASSTDRGILQETQYF. The CDR3 coding sequence is TGTGCCAGCAGCACCGACAGGGGTATTCTCCAAGAGACCCAGTACTTC.

CDR3 loop: CASSIAGATYNEQFF. CDR3 DNA: TGTGCCAGTAGTATAGCGGGGGCCACCTACAATGAGCAGTTCTTC. The gene calls are TRBV19 and TRBJ2-1, with D possibly called TRBD1 or TRBD2 (6 bases each). The germline gives CDR1 LNHDA, CDR2 SQIVND (reference sequence). CDR3 length equals 15 residues. The V and J ends lost 1 base and 2 bases respectively, with 9 bases between them.

This clone turned up a few times. The chain has TRBV4-3 and TRBJ2-7, with a tentative D call TRBD1 (6 bases). CDR1 and CDR2 (germline): LGHNA, YSLEER. This CDR3 contains 14 residues. V lost 0 bases to trimming and J lost 0 bases, with 6 bases between them. The CDR3: CASSQEGGSYEQYF. CDR3 in DNA: TGCGCCAGCAGCCAAGAAGGGGGCTCCTACGAGCAGTACTTC.

The genes are TRBV19 and TRBJ2-2; a possible D gene is TRBD2 (5 bases). V lost 2 bases and J lost 4, with 8 bases in between. Per germline, CDR1 LNHDA and CDR2 SQIVND (reference sequence). This CDR3 is 14 amino acids long. The CDR3 region is CASSITSSTGELFF. DNA of the CDR3: TGTGCCAGTAGTATAACTAGTAGCACCGGGGAGCTGTTTTTT.

This chain links TRBV7-6 with TRBJ2-7; no reliable D call. The end of the DNA aligns better with TRBJ2-5, so the J call may be wrong. This CDR3 is built from 13 residues. CDR1 is SGHVS and CDR2 is FNYEAQ in the germline V gene. The CDR3 here is CASSQDYIETQYF. CDR3 DNA sequence: TGTGCCAGCAGCCAGGATTATATAGAGACCCAGTACTTC.

This chain joins TRBV7-9 and TRBJ2-7; 9 nucleotides line up with TRBD1. The CDR3 loop spans 15 amino acids. With 5 bases clipped from V and 3 bases from J, the junction kept 8 bases outside the gene matches. CDR1 and CDR2 from the germline V gene are SEHNR and FQNEAQ (reference sequence). The CDR3 sequence: CASSPQGQGNYEQYF. DNA of the CDR3: TGTGCCAGCAGCCCGCAGGGACAGGGTAACTACGAGCAGTACTTC.